The 21 T cell receptor beta chains below all came from one sample that was sequenced in a study of cytomegalovirus exposure and HLA in healthy donors. The PCR contained 60 Vbeta and 13 Jbeta primers. The table came from immunoSEQ multiplex PCR; TCRdb's copy has only in-frame clones and leaves some out. The sample spans 90,000 to 150,000 clones; the ten largest clones claim less than 4.5%. The sample consisted of PBMCs. These receptor sequences come from a man between 18 and 35 years old in good health and CMV-seronegative.

The chain combines TRBV13 with TRBJ2-3; possibly TRBD2 for D (7 bases). CDR1 is PRHDT, CDR2 FYEKMQ, per germline (reference sequence). V shed 4 bases and J shed 1 base, with 18 bases lying between them. The CDR3 has 17 residues. The CDR3 reads CASSYLGGAIGTDTQYF. CDR3 nucleotide sequence: TGTGCCAGCAGCTATTTGGGGGGGGCTATCGGCACAGATACGCAGTATTTT.

The V call is TRBV6-1, the J call TRBJ2-1; D perhaps matches TRBD1 (6 bases). Trimming took off 10 bases at V and 5 bases at J, with 12 bases between the two ends. The CDR3 loop spans 12 amino acids. Germline loops: CDR1 MNHNS, CDR2 SASEGT. The CDR3 region has the DNA TGTGCCACCTCGACAGGAAACAATGAGCAGTTCTTC. Protein: CATSTGNNEQFF.

The genes are TRBV18 and TRBJ1-6; D perhaps matches TRBD1 (6 bases). V dropped 5 bases and J dropped 6 bases, with 17 bases sitting between them. CDR3 length: 16 residues. CDR1 is KGHSH, CDR2 LQKENI, per germline. The CDR3 protein is CASSTEWQGINSPLHF. CDR3 nucleotides: TGTGCCAGCTCAACCGAGTGGCAGGGGATTAATTCACCCCTCCACTTT.

The chain recombines TRBV4-2 with TRBJ2-3, with TRBD2 identical over 9 bases. The CDR3 is 17 amino acids. Germline lookup yields CDR1 LGHNA and CDR2 YNFKEQ. V shed 1 base and J 6 bases; nucleotides not matched to a gene: 11. The CDR3 nucleotides are TGTGCCAGCAGCCAAGGGGAATTGGCGGGAGGGGGGGATACGCAGTATTTT. Translating it yields CASSQGELAGGGDTQYF.

The chain couples TRBV6-1 to TRBJ2-2, with 8 bases identical to TRBD1. V shed 1 base, J shed 4 bases, and the junction held 5 bases outside the gene matches. CDR1 and CDR2 from the germline V gene are MNHNS and SASEGT. The CDR3 loop spans 16 amino acids. The DNA for the CDR3 is TGTGCCAGCAGTGAAGTGGCAGGGGGCCCCACCGGGGAGCTGTTTTTT. Translation: CASSEVAGGPTGELFF.

The V gene is TRBV6-1, the J gene TRBJ2-1; 9 bases agree with TRBD1. The CDR3 length is 15 residues. The germline V gene has CDR1 MNHNS and CDR2 SASEGT. The V and J ends lost 6 bases and 7 bases, in that order; junction bases with no gene match: 10. In DNA, the CDR3 is TGTGCCAGCAGCTCTACCGGGACAGGGTCAAATGAGCAGTTCTTC. Translated, it gives CASSSTGTGSNEQFF.

The V call is TRBV5-1, the J call TRBJ2-3, with D maybe TRBD2 (6 bases). Trimming stripped 4 bases from V and 0 bases from J, with 15 bases between. The CDR3 is 16 amino acids. The germline CDR1 and CDR2 sequences are SGHRS and YFSETQ. CDR3: CASSIRRTTSTDTQYF. As DNA, the CDR3 is TGCGCCAGCAGCATTAGACGGACTACTAGCACAGATACGCAGTATTTT.

This sequence joins TRBV6-4 and TRBJ2-7; 14 nucleotides agree with TRBD2. The V and J ends lost 2 bases and 4 bases, in that order; junction bases with no gene match: 10. The CDR3 spans 18 residues. CDR1 and CDR2 from the germline V gene are MRHNA and SNTAGT. CDR3 DNA: TGTGCCAGCAGTGACATCAGGGGACTAGCGGGAGCAGAGTACGAGCAGTACTTC. Its translation is CASSDIRGLAGAEYEQYF.

The chain couples TRBV7-9 to TRBJ2-7, with D possibly being TRBD1 (6 bases). CDR3 length equals 14 residues. CDR1 SEHNR and CDR2 FQNEAQ come from the germline V gene (reference sequence). Trimming cost V 0 bases and J 2 bases, with 8 bases left between them. CDR3 residues: CASSLATGPYEQYF. The CDR3 nucleotides read TGTGCCAGCAGCTTAGCTACAGGGCCCTACGAGCAGTACTTC.

The chain joins TRBV9 to TRBJ2-1; the match to TRBD2 covers 10 bases. The CDR3 loop spans 15 amino acids. Germline loops: CDR1 SGDLS, CDR2 YYNGEE. Unmatched junction bases numbered 4, after V lost 3 bases and J lost 4 bases. CDR3 in DNA: TGTGCCAGCAGCGATACTAGCGGGGAGTACAATGAGCAGTTCTTC. This encodes CASSDTSGEYNEQFF.

DNA for the CDR3: TGTGCCAGCAGCTTAGTTAGCGGGAGGGTCAGGGGCTTCGACGAGCAGTACTTC. It translates to CASSLVSGRVRGFDEQYF. The chain has TRBV7-8 and TRBJ2-7, with 11 bases that match TRBD2. Germline-derived CDR1 and CDR2 are SGHVS and FQNEAQ. The CDR3 loop spans 18 amino acids. V shed 1 base and J 5 bases; nucleotides not matched to a gene: 13.

The CDR3 sequence: CATSRDLARGPEQFF. As DNA, the CDR3 is TGTGCCACCAGCAGAGATCTGGCCAGGGGGCCTGAGCAGTTCTTC. This chain connects TRBV15 to TRBJ2-1, with TRBD1 identical over 8 bases. J was trimmed by 9 bases and V by 0 bases; bases with no gene match: 7. Germline V gene sequence: CDR1 LNHNV, CDR2 YYDKDF (reference sequence). The CDR3 covers 15 residues.

In DNA, the CDR3 is TGTGCCATCAGTGCGCTCGGTGGACAGATCTATGGCTACACCTTC. It translates to CAISALGGQIYGYTF. V gene TRBV10-3 combines with J gene TRBJ1-2, with TRBD1 as a possible D gene (6 bases). Trimming pared 4 bases from V and 4 bases from J, leaving 16 bases between. Germline-derived CDR1 and CDR2 are ENHRY and SYGVKD. There are 15 residues in the CDR3.

This chain uses TRBV15 with TRBJ2-3; TRBD2 aligns across 11 bases. J gave up 5 bases and V 3 bases, and 7 bases lay outside the gene matches. Germline loops: CDR1 LNHNV, CDR2 YYDKDF (reference sequence). The CDR3 spans 16 residues. As DNA, the CDR3 is TGTGCCACCAGCAGGCTTAGCGGGGGGGCCAGAGATACGCAGTATTTT. As protein: CATSRLSGGARDTQYF.

This chain connects TRBV5-1 to TRBJ2-1; 12 nucleotides agree with TRBD2. The germline V gene encodes CDR1 SGHRS and CDR2 YFSETQ. Trimming cost V 0 bases and J 8 bases; bases outside gene matches: 6. CDR3 length equals 16 residues. The CDR3 DNA sequence: TGCGCCAGCAGCTTGGTAGGGACTAGCGGGTACTATGAGCAGTTCTTC. Its protein product is CASSLVGTSGYYEQFF.

This chain connects TRBV19 to TRBJ1-2; the D is unclear. Germline V lookup: CDR1 LNHDA, CDR2 SQIVND (reference sequence). V lost 1 base, J lost 4 bases, and 10 bases lay in between. The length of the CDR3 is 14 residues. CDR3: CASSIATSLYGYTF. The DNA of the CDR3 is TGTGCCAGTAGTATAGCTACCTCCCTCTATGGCTACACCTTC.

This rearrangement joins TRBV7-9 to TRBJ1-6; 9 bases agree with TRBD1. CDR3 size: 15 residues. With 2 bases clipped from V and 7 bases from J, the junction kept 3 bases outside the gene matches. CDR1 SEHNR and CDR2 FQNEAQ come from the germline V gene (reference sequence). The CDR3 protein is CASSLSTGGNSPLHF. Written as DNA, the CDR3 is TGTGCCAGCAGCTTATCAACAGGGGGCAATTCACCCCTCCACTTT.

The rearrangement links TRBV29-1 to TRBJ2-2; D gene uncertain. Per the germline V gene, CDR1 is SQVTM and CDR2 is ANQGSEA. The ends were cut back, 6 bases at V and 3 bases at J, with 11 bases in the middle. The CDR3 extends over 13 amino acids. The CDR3 sequence is CSVTQTYTGELFF. CDR3 coding DNA: TGCAGCGTGACTCAGACCTACACCGGGGAGCTGTTTTTT.

Turning to this clone: Other DNA sequences in this sample translate to the same CDR3. The chain links TRBV7-9 to TRBJ1-5; D is unclear. CDR1 and CDR2 (germline): SEHNR, FQNEAQ (reference sequence). CDR3 size: 14 residues. Trimming shortened V by 0 bases and J by 5 bases, and 8 bases separated the two germline ends. The CDR3 DNA reads as TGTGCCAGCAGCTTAGCTACAGTGGATCAGCCCCAGCATTTT. Protein product: CASSLATVDQPQHF.

J is TRBJ1-4 and V is TRBV2; 8 nucleotides line up with TRBD1. The V segment lost 6 bases and the J segment 8 bases; nucleotides outside the gene matches: 14. The CDR3 extends over 16 amino acids. The germline V gene has CDR1 SNHLY and CDR2 FYNNEI. CDR3 in amino acids: CASRARTGKTLEKLFF. CDR3 sequence (DNA): TGTGCCAGCAGGGCTAGGACAGGGAAGACATTAGAAAAACTGTTTTTT.

The chain links TRBV7-3 to TRBJ2-2; weak D call: TRBD1 (6 bases). Germline V lookup: CDR1 SGHTA, CDR2 FQGTGA. The CDR3 consists of 18 residues. With 2 bases removed from V and 3 bases from J, the gap between germline ends came to 19 bases. This chain's CDR3 is CASSLQSRKGGHTGELFF. In DNA, the CDR3 is TGTGCCAGCAGCTTACAGTCTCGAAAAGGGGGTCACACCGGGGAGCTGTTTTTT.